This T cell receptor beta chain came from a study of identical twins. Healthy Caucasian individuals made up all the donors. This clonotype has a handful of counts. The antigen is unknown. The germline gives CDR1 MDHEN, CDR2 SYDVKM. The CDR3 has 13 amino acids. V lost 1 base and J 5 bases, leaving 5 bases between the germline ends. The study's findings and limits: Models came in too low on out-of-frame TCR alpha sharing in monozygotic twins.

TCRdb ran MiXCR on the 5' RACE reads and lists one entry per CDR3 protein. The repertoire holds about 220,000 distinct CDR3 sequences, with 7.5% as singletons. These data also formed part of another study, on yellow fever vaccine responses in identical twins. That paper notes: Reportedly, the T cell response mounted by twins to vaccine seemed partly convergent, partly personalized.

Material: CD8+ T cells sorted from blood. The V call is TRBV28, the J call TRBJ2-2; D ambiguous. This clonotype was obtained from a woman between 18 and 30 years old in good health. This chain's CDR3 is CASSLSITGELFF. CDR3 sequence (DNA): TGTGCCAGCAGTTTATCGATAACCGGGGAGCTGTTTTTT.